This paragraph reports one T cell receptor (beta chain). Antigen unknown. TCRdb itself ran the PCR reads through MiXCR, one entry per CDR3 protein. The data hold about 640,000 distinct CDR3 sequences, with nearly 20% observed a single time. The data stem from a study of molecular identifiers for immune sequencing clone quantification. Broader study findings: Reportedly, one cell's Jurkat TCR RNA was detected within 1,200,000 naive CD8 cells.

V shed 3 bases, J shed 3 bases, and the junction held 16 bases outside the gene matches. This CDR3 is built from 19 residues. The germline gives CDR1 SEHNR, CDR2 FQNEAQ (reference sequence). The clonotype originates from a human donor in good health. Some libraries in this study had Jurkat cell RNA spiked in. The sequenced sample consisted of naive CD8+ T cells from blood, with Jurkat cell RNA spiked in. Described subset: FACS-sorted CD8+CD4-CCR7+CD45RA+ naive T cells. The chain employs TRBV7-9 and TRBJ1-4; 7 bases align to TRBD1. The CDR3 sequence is CASSFLGQTPFGANEKLFF. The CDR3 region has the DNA TGTGCCAGCAGCTTCCTGGGACAGACGCCGTTTGGGGCTAATGAAAAACTGTTTTTT.